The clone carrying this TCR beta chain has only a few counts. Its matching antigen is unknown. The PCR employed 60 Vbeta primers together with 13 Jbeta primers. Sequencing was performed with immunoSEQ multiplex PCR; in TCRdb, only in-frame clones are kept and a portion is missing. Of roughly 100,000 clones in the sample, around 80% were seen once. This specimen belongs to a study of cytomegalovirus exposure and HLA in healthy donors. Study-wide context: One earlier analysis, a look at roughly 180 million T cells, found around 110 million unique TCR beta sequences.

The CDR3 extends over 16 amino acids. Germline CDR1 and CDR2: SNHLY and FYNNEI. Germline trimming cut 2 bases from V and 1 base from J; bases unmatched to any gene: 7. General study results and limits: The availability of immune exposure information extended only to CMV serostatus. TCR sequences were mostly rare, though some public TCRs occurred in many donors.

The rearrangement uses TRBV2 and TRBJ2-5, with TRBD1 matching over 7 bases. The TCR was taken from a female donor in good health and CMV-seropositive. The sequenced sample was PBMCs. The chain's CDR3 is CASSELPGTVQETQYF. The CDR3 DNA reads TGTGCCAGCAGTGAATTACCTGGGACAGTCCAAGAGACCCAGTACTTC.